This TCR beta chain is drawn from a study of blood T cell repertoires in COVID-19. Study overall: Nucleic acid was either cDNA or gDNA, and it came from T cells, B-cell-depleted T cells, or PBMCs.

Here immunoSEQ multiplex PCR was the method, and the copy in TCRdb shows in-frame clones only, minus some. The sample consists of 300,000 to 400,000 clones, roughly 90% of them appearing once. Sequenced input: PBMCs or T cells enriched from blood (not recorded which). This sequence was found in a woman in her 30s with acute COVID-19.

Written as DNA, the CDR3 is TGCGCCAGCAGAGAAACCGGGACAGGTGACTACGAGCAGTACTTC. Amino acid sequence: CASRETGTGDYEQYF. The chain employs TRBV10-1 and TRBJ2-7; 8 positions agree with TRBD1. Trimming removed 6 bases from V and 3 bases from J; junction bases left unmatched: 10. The germline V gene has CDR1 WNHNN and CDR2 SYGVQD (reference sequence). This CDR3 is 15 amino acids long.